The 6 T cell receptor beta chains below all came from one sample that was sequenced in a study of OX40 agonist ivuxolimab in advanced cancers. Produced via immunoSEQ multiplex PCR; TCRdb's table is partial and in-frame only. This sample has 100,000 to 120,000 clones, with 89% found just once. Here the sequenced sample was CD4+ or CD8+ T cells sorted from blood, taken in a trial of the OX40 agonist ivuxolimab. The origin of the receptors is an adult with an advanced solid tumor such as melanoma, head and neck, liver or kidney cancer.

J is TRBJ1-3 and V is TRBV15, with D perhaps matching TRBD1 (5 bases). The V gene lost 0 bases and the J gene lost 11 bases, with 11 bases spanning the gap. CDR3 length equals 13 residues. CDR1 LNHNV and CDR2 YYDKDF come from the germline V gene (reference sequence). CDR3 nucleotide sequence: TGTGCCACCAGCAGAGATAGGGACCCTTCCATATATTTT. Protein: CATSRDRDPSIYF.

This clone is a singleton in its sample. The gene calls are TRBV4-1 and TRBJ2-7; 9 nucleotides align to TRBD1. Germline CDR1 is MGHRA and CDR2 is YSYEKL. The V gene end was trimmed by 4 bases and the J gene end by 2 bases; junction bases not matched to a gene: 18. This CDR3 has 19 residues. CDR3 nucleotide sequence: TGCGCCAGCAGCCCTACCTTTACCTTTGGACAGGGGAAGACCTACGAGCAGTACTTC. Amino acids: CASSPTFTFGQGKTYEQYF.

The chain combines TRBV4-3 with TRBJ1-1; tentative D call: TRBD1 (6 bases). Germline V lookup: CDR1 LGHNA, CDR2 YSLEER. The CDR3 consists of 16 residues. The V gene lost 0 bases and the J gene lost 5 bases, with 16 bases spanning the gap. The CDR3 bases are TGCGCCAGCAGCCAAGATCGGACAGCCGCTTGGACTGAAGCTTTCTTT. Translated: CASSQDRTAAWTEAFF.

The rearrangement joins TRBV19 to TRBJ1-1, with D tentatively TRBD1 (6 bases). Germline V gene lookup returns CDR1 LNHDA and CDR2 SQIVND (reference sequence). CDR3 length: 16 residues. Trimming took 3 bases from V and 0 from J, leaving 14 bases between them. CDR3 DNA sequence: TGTGCCAGTAGTATTTCGGCAGGGGCGATGAACACTGAAGCTTTCTTT. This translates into CASSISAGAMNTEAFF.

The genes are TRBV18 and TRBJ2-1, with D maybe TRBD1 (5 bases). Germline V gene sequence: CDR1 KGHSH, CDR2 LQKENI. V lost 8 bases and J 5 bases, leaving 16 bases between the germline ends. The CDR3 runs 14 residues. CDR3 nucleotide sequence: TGTGCCAGCCAACAAACTGACAGCCACAATGAGCAGTTCTTC. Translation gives CASQQTDSHNEQFF.

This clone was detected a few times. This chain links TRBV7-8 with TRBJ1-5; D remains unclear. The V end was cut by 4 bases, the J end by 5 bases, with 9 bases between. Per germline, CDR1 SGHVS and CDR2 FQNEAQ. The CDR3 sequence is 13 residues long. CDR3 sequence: CASSSGSHQPQHF. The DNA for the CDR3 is TGTGCCAGCAGCTCCGGGAGCCATCAGCCCCAGCATTTT.